The 20 T cell receptor beta chains listed next were all sequenced from one sample in a study of shared T cell receptors in the human thymus. The method was immunoSEQ multiplex PCR; TCRdb's version includes in-frame clones alone and lacks a portion of them. The sample holds 700,000 or so clones, 80% to 90% seen once. This same sample was also taken into another study, of human thymus T cells.

The sequenced sample was thymocytes. The receptors here all came from a girl in the first two years of life with a congenital heart defect.

The chain recombines TRBV21-1 with TRBJ2-7; the DNA was not used to check the table's D call, TRBD1. TRBV21-1 is given as a pseudogene. This CDR3 comprises 13 residues. For the CDR3, the DNA is TGTGCCAGCAACCCAGGGGGAACCTACGAGCAGTACTTC. Protein product: CASNPGGTYEQYF.

This clone was seen more than once but under ten times. The V call is TRBV5-1, the J call TRBJ2-7; TRBD1 matches at 9 bases. The germline CDR1 and CDR2 sequences are SGHRS and YFSETQ. V trimming: 3 bases; J trimming: 2 bases; junction bases outside the gene matches: 12. This CDR3 has 17 residues. In nucleotides, the CDR3 is TGCGCCAGCAGCTCAACACCCACAGGGGGCCCGACCTACGAGCAGTACTTC. This gives the protein CASSSTPTGGPTYEQYF.

The chain's CDR3 is CASSLRTGETSIQYF. CDR3 DNA sequence: TGTGCCAGTAGTCTCCGGACAGGGGAGACGAGCATTCAGTACTTC. The chain is built from TRBV19 and TRBJ2-4; TRBD1 matches at 9 bases. The CDR3 consists of 15 residues. Germline-derived CDR1 and CDR2 are LNHDA and SQIVND (reference sequence). Trimming cost V 5 bases and J 9 bases; bases outside gene matches: 11.

The CDR3 protein is CASSYRDSASYEQYF. The CDR3 bases are TGTGCCAGCAGTTACCGGGACAGCGCTTCCTACGAGCAGTACTTC. This chain connects TRBV6-5 to TRBJ2-7, with TRBD1 matching over 7 bases. The germline CDR1 and CDR2 sequences are MNHEY and SVGAGI. The length of the CDR3 is 15 residues. V dropped 2 bases and J dropped 1; count of bases not matched to a gene: 5.

The chain couples TRBV4-3 to TRBJ1-3; 8 nucleotides line up with TRBD1. The trim removed 0 bases at V and 4 bases at J, leaving 5 bases unmatched. Germline V gene lookup returns CDR1 LGHNA and CDR2 YSLEER. There are 16 residues in the CDR3. In DNA form, the CDR3 reads TGCGCCAGCAGCCAAGATCCCCGGGACAGGGGAAACACCATATATTTT. Protein product: CASSQDPRDRGNTIYF.

The gene calls are TRBV28 and TRBJ2-7; D is perhaps TRBD1 (5 bases). V was cut by 6 bases and J by 2 bases, with 17 bases left in between. Germline values: CDR1 MDHEN, CDR2 SYDVKM. The CDR3 totals 15 residues. CDR3 nucleotides: TGTGCCAGCAGCCCAGACAGTGGGTGGCCCTACGAGCAGTACTTC. Translation: CASSPDSGWPYEQYF.

The rearrangement uses TRBV28 and TRBJ2-1; tentative D call: TRBD2 (6 bases). V lost 5 bases and J lost 8, with 16 bases in between. The CDR3 runs to 14 residues. Germline V lookup: CDR1 MDHEN, CDR2 SYDVKM. CDR3 in DNA: TGTGCCAGCAGTCCCGGGACTTACGGGGATGAGCAGTTCTTC. This codes for CASSPGTYGDEQFF. Supplemented by reference TRBV28 and TRBJ2-1, the full variable domain reads DVKVTQSSRYLVKRTGEKVFLECVQDMDHENMFWYRQDPGLGLRLIYFSYDVKMKEKGDIPEGYSVSREKKERFSLILESASTNQTSMYLCASSPGTYGDEQFFGPGTRLTVL.

This chain uses TRBV4-1 with TRBJ1-6, with D perhaps matching TRBD1 (5 bases). The V gene lost 6 bases and the J gene lost 7 bases, with 19 bases spanning the gap. This CDR3 has 16 amino acids. Germline CDR1 is MGHRA and CDR2 is YSYEKL. CDR3 DNA: TGCGCCAGCAGGCACCCCGGGGGACCGTCCAATTCACCCCTCCACTTT. This sequence encodes CASRHPGGPSNSPLHF.

V is TRBV29-1 and J is TRBJ2-7; D gene unclear. V lost 8 bases to trimming and J lost 1 base, with 12 bases between them. The CDR3 runs to 12 residues. Germline V gene data show CDR1 as SQVTM and CDR2 as ANQGSEA. CDR3 DNA: TGCAGCATGGGCCCCCCGTCCTACGAGCAGTACTTC. Protein sequence: CSMGPPSYEQYF.

The chain recombines TRBV4-2 with TRBJ1-5, with a weak D call TRBD1 (5 bases). The CDR3 runs to 18 residues. V gave up 1 base and J gave up 0 bases, with 16 bases separating them. Germline V CDR1 and CDR2: LGHNA, YNFKEQ. In DNA form, the CDR3 reads TGTGCCAGCAGCCAAGCCGAACCGGGGACTTATAGCAATCAGCCCCAGCATTTT. Translated: CASSQAEPGTYSNQPQHF.

The chain carries TRBV5-1 and TRBJ2-7; 9 nucleotides line up with TRBD1. The CDR3 covers 15 residues. J gave up 6 bases and V 0 bases, and 7 bases lay outside the gene matches. Germline lookup yields CDR1 SGHRS and CDR2 YFSETQ. Written as DNA, the CDR3 is TGCGCCAGCAGCTTGGCGCCCGGGACAGGGACCGAGCAGTACTTC. Residues: CASSLAPGTGTEQYF.

This sequence joins TRBV6-1 and TRBJ2-3; 13 bases are shared with TRBD2. Germline CDR1 MNHNS, CDR2 SASEGT. The CDR3 covers 17 residues. V gave up 3 bases and J gave up 5 bases; unmatched junction bases: 8. The CDR3 DNA sequence: TGTGCCAGCAGTGAGAGGACTAGCGGGGGTATGAGAGATACGCAGTATTTT. Its protein is CASSERTSGGMRDTQYF.

J is TRBJ1-4 and V is TRBV6-1; TRBD1 matches at 7 bases. Trimming took 6 bases from V and 0 from J; bases not matched to a gene: 4. CDR3 length equals 15 residues. Germline CDR1 and CDR2: MNHNS and SASEGT. This CDR3 reads CASRLQGSTNEKLFF. CDR3 nucleotide sequence: TGTGCCAGCAGGTTACAGGGGTCAACTAATGAAAAACTGTTTTTT.

J is TRBJ2-1 and V is TRBV19; no definite D call. This CDR3 contains 14 residues. V was trimmed by 2 bases and J by 7 bases, leaving 12 bases between them. Germline loops: CDR1 LNHDA, CDR2 SQIVND (reference sequence). As DNA, the CDR3 is TGTGCCAGTAGTATATACCCCGACAAAAATGAGCAGTTCTTC. Amino acid sequence: CASSIYPDKNEQFF. Full variable domain (remainder filled in from reference TRBV19 and TRBJ2-1): DGGITQSPKYLFRKEGQNVTLSCEQNLNHDAMYWYRQDPGQGLRLIYYSQIVNDFQKGDIAEGYSVSREKKESFPLTVTSAQKNPTAFYLCASSIYPDKNEQFFGPGTRLTVL.

The chain carries TRBV18 and TRBJ2-7; D uncertain. The CDR3 is 15 amino acids. Trimming cost V 4 bases and J 3 bases, with 16 bases left between them. Germline lookup yields CDR1 KGHSH and CDR2 LQKENI. The CDR3 is CASSRVSRLNYEQYF. The DNA for the CDR3 is TGTGCCAGCTCACGGGTGAGCAGGCTTAACTACGAGCAGTACTTC.

This clone appeared once. The chain recombines TRBV7-3 with TRBJ2-1, with D tentatively TRBD2 (7 bases). V lost 1 base, J lost 7 bases, and 17 bases lay in between. Germline CDR1 is SGHTA and CDR2 is FQGTGA. The CDR3 is made up of 16 amino acids. The CDR3 loop is CASSLNRGAGRNEQFF. CDR3 DNA sequence: TGTGCCAGCAGCTTAAACCGGGGGGCCGGGCGGAATGAGCAGTTCTTC. Using reference TRBV7-3 and TRBJ2-1 for the parts outside the CDR3, the full variable domain is GAGVSQTPSNKVTEKGKYVELRCDPISGHTALYWYRQSLGQGPEFLIYFQGTGAADDSGLPNDRFFAVRPEGSVSTLKIQRTERGDSAVYLCASSLNRGAGRNEQFFGPGTRLTVL.

The chain links TRBV5-6 to TRBJ1-2; D uncertain. CDR3 size: 14 residues. CDR1 is SGHDT, CDR2 YYEEEE, per germline. The ends were cut back, 4 bases at V and 4 bases at J, with 14 bases in the middle. In nucleotides, the CDR3 is TGTGCCAGCAGCGCAGAACATGCGGGCTATGGCTACACCTTC. It specifies CASSAEHAGYGYTF.

The chain employs TRBV6-6 and TRBJ2-5, with D possibly being TRBD1 (6 bases). The J call is doubtful: the DNA matches TRBJ2-7 better. CDR1 and CDR2 from the germline V gene are MNHNY and SVGAGI (reference sequence). This CDR3 contains 13 residues. CDR3 sequence reads: CASSPGQPYEQYF. The CDR3, as DNA: TGTGCCAGCAGTCCCGGACAGCCATACGAGCAGTACTTC.

This clone was seen a handful of times. Other DNA sequences in this specimen translate into the identical CDR3. This chain joins TRBV19 and TRBJ2-7; 8 bases line up with TRBD1. The CDR3 is 15 residues long. Germline V CDR1 and CDR2: LNHDA, SQIVND (reference sequence). The V gene end was trimmed by 6 bases and the J gene end by 0 bases; junction bases not matched to a gene: 7. The CDR3 protein is CASRSTGGSSYEQYF. Here the CDR3 DNA reads TGTGCCAGTAGGTCCACAGGGGGAAGCTCCTACGAGCAGTACTTC.

The rearrangement joins TRBV15 to TRBJ2-2; TRBD2 matches 16 bases. Per germline, CDR1 LNHNV and CDR2 YYDKDF (reference sequence). The CDR3 length is 16 residues. Trimming at V came to 3 bases and at J to 6 bases, leaving 1 base not matched to a gene. The CDR3 nucleotides are TGTGCCACCAGCAGGGGACTAGCGGGGGGGCCCGGGGAGCTGTTTTTT. Translated, it gives CATSRGLAGGPGELFF.